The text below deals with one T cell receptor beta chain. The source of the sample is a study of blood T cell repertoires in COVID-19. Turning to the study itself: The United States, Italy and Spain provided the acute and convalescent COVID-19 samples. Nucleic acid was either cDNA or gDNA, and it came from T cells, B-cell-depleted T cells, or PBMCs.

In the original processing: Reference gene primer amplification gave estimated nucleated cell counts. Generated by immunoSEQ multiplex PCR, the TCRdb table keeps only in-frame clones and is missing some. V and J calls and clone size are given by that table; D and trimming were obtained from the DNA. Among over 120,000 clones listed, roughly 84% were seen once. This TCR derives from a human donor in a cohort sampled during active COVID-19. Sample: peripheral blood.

CDR3 protein: CASSPDRETDTQYF. DNA of the CDR3: TGTGCCAGCTCACCAGATCGGGAGACAGATACGCAGTATTTT. The chain is built from TRBV18 and TRBJ2-3; weak D call: TRBD2 (6 bases). V gave up 2 bases and J gave up 3 bases, with 9 bases separating them. The germline gives CDR1 KGHSH, CDR2 LQKENI. This CDR3 comprises 14 residues.